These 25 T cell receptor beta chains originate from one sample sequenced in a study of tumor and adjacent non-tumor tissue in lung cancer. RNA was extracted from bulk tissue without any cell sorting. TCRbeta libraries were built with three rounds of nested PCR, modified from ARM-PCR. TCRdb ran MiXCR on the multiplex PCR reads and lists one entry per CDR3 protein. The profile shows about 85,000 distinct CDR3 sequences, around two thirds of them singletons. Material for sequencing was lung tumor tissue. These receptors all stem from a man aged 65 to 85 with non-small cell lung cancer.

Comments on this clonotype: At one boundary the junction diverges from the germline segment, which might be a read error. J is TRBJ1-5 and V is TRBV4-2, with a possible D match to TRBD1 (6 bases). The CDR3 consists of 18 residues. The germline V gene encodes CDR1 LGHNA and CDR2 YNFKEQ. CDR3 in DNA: TGTGCCAGTAGCCAAGGGAGGATGCAGGGGATGAGTAATCAGCCCCAGCAATTT. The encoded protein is CASSQGRMQGMSNQPQQF.

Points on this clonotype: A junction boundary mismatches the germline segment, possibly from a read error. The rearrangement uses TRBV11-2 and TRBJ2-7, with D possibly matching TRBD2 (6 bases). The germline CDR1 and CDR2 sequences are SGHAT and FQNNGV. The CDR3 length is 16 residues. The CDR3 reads CASSLGDSGDAYEQYF. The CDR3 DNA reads TGTGCCAGCAGCTTAGGGGATAGCGGAGATGCCTACGAGCAATACTTC.

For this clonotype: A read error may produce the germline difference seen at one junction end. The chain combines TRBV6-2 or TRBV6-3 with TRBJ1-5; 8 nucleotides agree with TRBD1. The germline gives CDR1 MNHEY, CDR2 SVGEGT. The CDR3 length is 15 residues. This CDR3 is CASRPSGTGRQLQHF. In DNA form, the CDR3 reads TGTGCCAGTCGACCCTCCGGGACAGGAAGGCAGCTCCAGCATTTT.

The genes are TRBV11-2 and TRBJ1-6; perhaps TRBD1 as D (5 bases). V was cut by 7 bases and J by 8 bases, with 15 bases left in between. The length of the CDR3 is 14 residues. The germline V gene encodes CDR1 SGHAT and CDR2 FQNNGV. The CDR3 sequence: CASIGADTHSPLHF. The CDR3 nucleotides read TGTGCCAGCATCGGGGCCGACACCCATTCACCCCTCCACTTT. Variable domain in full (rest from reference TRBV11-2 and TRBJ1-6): EAGVAQSPRYKIIEKRQSVAFWCNPISGHATLYWYQQILGQGPKLLIQFQNNGVVDDSQLPKDRFSAERLKGVDSTLKIQPAKLEDSAVYLCASIGADTHSPLHFGNGTRLTVT.

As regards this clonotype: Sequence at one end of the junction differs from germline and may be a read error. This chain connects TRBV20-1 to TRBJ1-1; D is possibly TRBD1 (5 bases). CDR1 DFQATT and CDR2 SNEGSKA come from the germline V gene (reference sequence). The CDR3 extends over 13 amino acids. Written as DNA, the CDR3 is TGCAGTACTAGGAGGCGGGGGAGGGCTGAAGCTTTCTTT. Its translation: CSTRRRGRAEAFF.

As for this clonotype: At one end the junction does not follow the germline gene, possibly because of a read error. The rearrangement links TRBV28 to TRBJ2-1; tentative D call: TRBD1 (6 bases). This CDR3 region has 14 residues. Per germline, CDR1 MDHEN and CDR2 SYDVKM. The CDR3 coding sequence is TGTGCCAACAGATACAGGGCAACCTACAAAGAGCAGTTCTTC. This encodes CANRYRATYKEQFF.

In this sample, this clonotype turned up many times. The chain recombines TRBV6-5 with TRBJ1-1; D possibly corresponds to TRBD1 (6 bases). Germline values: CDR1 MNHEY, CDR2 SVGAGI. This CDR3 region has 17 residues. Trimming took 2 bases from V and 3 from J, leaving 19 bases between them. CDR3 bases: TGTGCCAGCAGTTACCCCCCCACAGGGATCAGGGACACTGAAGCTTTCTTT. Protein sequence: CASSYPPTGIRDTEAFF.

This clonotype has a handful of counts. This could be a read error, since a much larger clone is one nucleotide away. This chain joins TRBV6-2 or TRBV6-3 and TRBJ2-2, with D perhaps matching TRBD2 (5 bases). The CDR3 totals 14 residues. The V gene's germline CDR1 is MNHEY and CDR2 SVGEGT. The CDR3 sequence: CASSYNSNTGELSF. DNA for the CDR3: TGTGCCAGCAGTTACAATTCGAACACCGGGGAGCTGTCTTTT.

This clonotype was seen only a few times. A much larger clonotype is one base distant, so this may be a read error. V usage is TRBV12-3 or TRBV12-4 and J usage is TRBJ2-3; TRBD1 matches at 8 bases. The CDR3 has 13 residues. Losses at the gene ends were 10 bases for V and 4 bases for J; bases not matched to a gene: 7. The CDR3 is CANAGGWSDTQYF. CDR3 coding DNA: TGTGCCAACGCAGGGGGCTGGTCAGATACGCAGTATTTT.

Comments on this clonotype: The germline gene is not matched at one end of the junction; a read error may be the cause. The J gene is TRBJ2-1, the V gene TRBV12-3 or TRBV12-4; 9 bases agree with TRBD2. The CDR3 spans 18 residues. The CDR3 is CVSSSIRISGRINNEQFF. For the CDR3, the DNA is TGTGTCAGCAGCTCCATTCGGATTAGCGGGAGAATAAACAATGAGCAGTTCTTC.

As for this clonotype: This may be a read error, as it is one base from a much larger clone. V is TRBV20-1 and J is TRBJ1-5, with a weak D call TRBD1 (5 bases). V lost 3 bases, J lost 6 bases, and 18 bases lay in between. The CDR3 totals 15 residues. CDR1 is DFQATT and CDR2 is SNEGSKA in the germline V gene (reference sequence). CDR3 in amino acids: CSASVTRAGRQPQHF. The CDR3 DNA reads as TGCAGTGCTAGCGTTACCCGGGCAGGGCGTCAGCCCCAGCATTTT.

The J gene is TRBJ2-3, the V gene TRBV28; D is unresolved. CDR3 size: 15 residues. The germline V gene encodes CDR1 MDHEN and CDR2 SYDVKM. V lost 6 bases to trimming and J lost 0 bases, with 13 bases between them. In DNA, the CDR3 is TGTGCCAGCAGCGAAGGTACTTTCAGCACAGATACGCAGTATTTT. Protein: CASSEGTFSTDTQYF.

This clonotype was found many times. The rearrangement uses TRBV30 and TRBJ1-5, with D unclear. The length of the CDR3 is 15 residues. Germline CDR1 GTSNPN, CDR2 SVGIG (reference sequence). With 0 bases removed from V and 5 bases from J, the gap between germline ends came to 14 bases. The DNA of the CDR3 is TGTGCCTGGAGTGTACTGTCACAGTCGCATCAGCCCCAGCATTTT. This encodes CAWSVLSQSHQPQHF.

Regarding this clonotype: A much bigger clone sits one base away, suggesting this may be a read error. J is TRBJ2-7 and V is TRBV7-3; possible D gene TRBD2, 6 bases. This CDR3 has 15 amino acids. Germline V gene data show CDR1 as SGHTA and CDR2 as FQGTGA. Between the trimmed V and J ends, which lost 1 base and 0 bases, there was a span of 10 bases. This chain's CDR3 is CASSLRGGDSYEQYF. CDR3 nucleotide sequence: TGTGCCAGCAGCTTAAGGGGCGGGGACTCCTACGAGCAGTACTTC.

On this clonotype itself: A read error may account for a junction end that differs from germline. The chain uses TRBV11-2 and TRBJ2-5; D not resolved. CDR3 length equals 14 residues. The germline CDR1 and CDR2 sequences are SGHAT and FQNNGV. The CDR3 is CASGLDSQQETHYF. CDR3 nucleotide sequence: TGTGCCAGCGGCTTAGATTCCCAGCAAGAGACCCATTACTTC. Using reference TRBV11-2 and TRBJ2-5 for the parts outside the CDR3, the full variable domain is EAGVAQSPRYKIIEKRQSVAFWCNPISGHATLYWYQQILGQGPKLLIQFQNNGVVDDSQLPKDRFSAERLKGVDSTLKIQPAKLEDSAVYLCASGLDSQQETHYFGPGTRLLVL.

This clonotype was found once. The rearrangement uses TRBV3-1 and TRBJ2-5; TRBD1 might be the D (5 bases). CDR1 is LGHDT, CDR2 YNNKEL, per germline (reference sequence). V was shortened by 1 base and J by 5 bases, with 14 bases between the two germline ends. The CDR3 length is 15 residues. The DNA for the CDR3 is TGTGCCAGCAGCCAAGTGGTAGGGGTGAAGGAGACCCAGTACTTC. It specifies CASSQVVGVKETQYF.

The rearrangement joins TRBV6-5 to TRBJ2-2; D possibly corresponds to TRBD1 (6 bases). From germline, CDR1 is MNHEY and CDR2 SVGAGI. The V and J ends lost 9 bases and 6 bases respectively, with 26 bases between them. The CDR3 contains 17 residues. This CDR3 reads CASSQPECRGIAGELFF. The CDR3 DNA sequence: TGTGCCAGTAGTCAGCCCGAATGCAGGGGCATAGCCGGGGAGCTGTTTTTT.

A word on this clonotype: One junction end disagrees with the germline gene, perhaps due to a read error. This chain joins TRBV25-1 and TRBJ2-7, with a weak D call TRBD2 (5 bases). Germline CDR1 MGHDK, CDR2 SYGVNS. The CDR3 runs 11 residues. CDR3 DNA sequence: TGTGCCAGCACAAGAGGGAAAGAGCATTACTTT. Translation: CASTRGKEHYF.

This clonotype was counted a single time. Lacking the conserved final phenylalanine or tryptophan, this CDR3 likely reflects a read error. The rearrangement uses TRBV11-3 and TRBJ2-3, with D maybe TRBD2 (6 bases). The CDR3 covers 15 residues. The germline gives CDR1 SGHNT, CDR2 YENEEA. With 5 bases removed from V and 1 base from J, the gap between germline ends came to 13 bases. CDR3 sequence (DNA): TGTGCCAGCAGCCTTCTAACGGGGGGCACAGATACGCAGTATTCT. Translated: CASSLLTGGTDTQYS.

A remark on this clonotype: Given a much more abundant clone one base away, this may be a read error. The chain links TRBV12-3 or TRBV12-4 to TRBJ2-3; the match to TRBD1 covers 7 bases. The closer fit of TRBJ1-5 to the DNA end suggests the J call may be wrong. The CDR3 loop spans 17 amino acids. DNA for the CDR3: TGTGCCAGCAGTGGGCCAAGGGGGCGGGGGGATGGGGGTACGCAGCATTTT. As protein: CASSGPRGRGDGGTQHF.

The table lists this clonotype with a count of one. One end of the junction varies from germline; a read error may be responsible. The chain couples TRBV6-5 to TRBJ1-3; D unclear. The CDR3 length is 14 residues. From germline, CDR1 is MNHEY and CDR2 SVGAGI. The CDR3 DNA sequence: TGTGTCAGCAGTTACTCGAGGCCTGGAAACACCATATATTTT. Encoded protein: CVSSYSRPGNTIYF.

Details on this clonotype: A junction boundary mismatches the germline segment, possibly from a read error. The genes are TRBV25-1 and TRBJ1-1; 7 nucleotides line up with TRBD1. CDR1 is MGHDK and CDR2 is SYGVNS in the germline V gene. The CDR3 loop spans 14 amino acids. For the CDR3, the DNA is TGTGCCAGCCGAAGAGGGGGCTGGAACGCTGAAGCTTTCTTT. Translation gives CASRRGGWNAEAFF.

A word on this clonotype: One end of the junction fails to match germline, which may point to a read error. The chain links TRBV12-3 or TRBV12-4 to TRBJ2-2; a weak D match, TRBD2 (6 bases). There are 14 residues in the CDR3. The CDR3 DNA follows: TGTGCCAGAAGGGACTCCGGAAACAACGGGGAGCTGTTTTTT. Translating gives CARRDSGNNGELFF.

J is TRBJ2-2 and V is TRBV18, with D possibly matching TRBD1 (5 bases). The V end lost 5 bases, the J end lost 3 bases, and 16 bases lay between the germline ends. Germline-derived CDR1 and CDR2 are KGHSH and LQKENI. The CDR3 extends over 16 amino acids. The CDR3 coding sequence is TGTGCCAGCTCATCCTACAGGCGGCGAGACACCGGGGAGCTGTTTTTT. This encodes CASSSYRRRDTGELFF.

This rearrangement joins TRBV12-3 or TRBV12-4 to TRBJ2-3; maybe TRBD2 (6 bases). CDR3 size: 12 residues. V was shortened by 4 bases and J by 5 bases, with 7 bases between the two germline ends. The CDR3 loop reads CASSSGVDTQYF. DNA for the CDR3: TGTGCCAGCAGTTCGGGAGTAGATACGCAGTATTTT.